This entry is about one T cell receptor (beta chain). The data originate from a study of STAT5B mutations in CD4+ large granular lymphocyte leukemia. The germline V gene has CDR1 KGHSH and CDR2 LQKENI. The CDR3 length is 14 residues. Trimming pared 3 bases from V and 1 base from J, leaving 10 bases between. TCRdb keeps only in-frame clones here, not all; method: immunoSEQ multiplex PCR. The profile covers some 33,000 clones, with about 74% appearing a single time and 0.29% taken by the ten largest. Sequenced material: CD4+ T cells from blood buffy coats. V is TRBV18 and J is TRBJ2-7; D ambiguous. This clonotype originated in a human donor in good health. CDR3 sequence: CASSPRGRSYEQYF. CDR3 bases: TGTGCCAGCTCACCGAGAGGCAGATCCTACGAGCAGTACTTC.